The 31 T cell receptor beta chains listed next were all sequenced from one sample in a study of radiation and T cells in renal cell carcinoma. Stated time point: blood 4 weeks post-SBRT, at nephrectomy. The treatment: 15 Gy SBRT to primary tumor, nephrectomy 4 weeks later. Repertoires were generated with immunoSEQ multiplex PCR, while TCRdb's copy carries only in-frame clones and drops some. The sample records roughly 82,000 clones, 80% to 90% being singletons. Sequences were derived from blood, sampled from a patient whose treatment included radiotherapy and nephrectomy. The receptors come from a woman in her seventies with renal cell carcinoma.

A single count supports this clone. CDR3 sequence (DNA): TGTGCCAGCAGGTCAGGGGGGCCCGGGGAGCTGTTTTTT. Translation: CASRSGGPGELFF. The chain employs TRBV27 and TRBJ2-2, with D possibly matching TRBD1 (7 bases). Germline lookup yields CDR1 MNHEY and CDR2 SMNVEV (reference sequence). CDR3 length equals 13 residues. The germline V and J ends were trimmed by 6 bases and 6 bases, with 11 bases remaining between them.

This chain joins TRBV2 and TRBJ1-4, with D tentatively TRBD1 (5 bases). V lost 7 bases to trimming and J lost 7 bases, with 16 bases between them. The CDR3 consists of 14 residues. CDR1 and CDR2 (germline): SNHLY, FYNNEI. The CDR3 spells CASKAGTQGEKLFF. Written as DNA, the CDR3 is TGTGCCAGCAAAGCCGGGACCCAGGGTGAAAAACTGTTTTTT.

The chain employs TRBV7-6 and TRBJ1-1; possible D gene TRBD1, 5 bases. Germline lookup yields CDR1 SGHVS and CDR2 FNYEAQ. The CDR3 totals 15 residues. V was cut by 5 bases and J by 2 bases, with 15 bases left in between. This CDR3 is CASSPSGISNTEAFF. CDR3 sequence (DNA): TGTGCCAGCAGCCCATCAGGGATTTCAAACACTGAAGCTTTCTTT. Variable domain in full (rest from reference TRBV7-6 and TRBJ1-1): GAGVSQSPRYKVTKRGQDVALRCDPISGHVSLYWYRQALGQGPEFLTYFNYEAQQDKSGLPNDRFSAERPEGSISTLTIQRTEQRDSAMYRCASSPSGISNTEAFFGQGTRLTVV.

The genes are TRBV5-6 and TRBJ1-1; D is possibly TRBD1 (6 bases). The V end was cut by 3 bases, the J end by 4 bases, with 16 bases between. CDR1 and CDR2 (germline): SGHDT, YYEEEE. This CDR3 spans 15 amino acids. The CDR3: CASSSLQGSATEAFF. The CDR3 DNA sequence: TGTGCCAGCAGCTCGTTACAGGGCTCGGCCACTGAAGCTTTCTTT.

Only one count was recorded for this clone. The chain carries TRBV29-1 and TRBJ2-7; 7 bases line up with TRBD1. Per the germline V gene, CDR1 is SQVTM and CDR2 is ANQGSEA. V trimming: 7 bases; J trimming: 3 bases; junction bases outside the gene matches: 15. The CDR3 has 15 residues. CDR3 loop: CSALKGGGGYYEQYF. CDR3 bases: TGCAGCGCCCTAAAAGGGGGCGGCGGATACTACGAGCAGTACTTC.

The chain joins TRBV10-1 to TRBJ1-6; 9 bases line up with TRBD1. The CDR3 spans 19 residues. V was clipped by 4 bases and J by 2 bases; unmatched bases: 12. From germline, CDR1 is WNHNN and CDR2 SYGVQD (reference sequence). The CDR3 sequence: CASSGIGTGKSTYNSPLHF. In DNA form, the CDR3 reads TGCGCCAGCAGTGGGATCGGGACAGGGAAGTCGACCTATAATTCACCCCTCCACTTT.

V is TRBV6-5 and J is TRBJ2-7, with D unclear. Trimming left V 0 bases short and J 7 bases short, with 4 bases between. Germline-derived CDR1 and CDR2 are MNHEY and SVGAGI. The CDR3 loop spans 11 amino acids. The CDR3 reads CASSYSSEQYF. For the CDR3, the DNA is TGTGCCAGCAGTTACTCGTCGGAGCAGTACTTC.

The V call is TRBV19, the J call TRBJ2-3; no firm D call. V was pared by 4 bases and J by 4 bases, with 9 bases between. Germline CDR1 is LNHDA and CDR2 is SQIVND (reference sequence). The CDR3 contains 13 residues. The CDR3 DNA follows: TGTGCCAGTAGTACCTCTAAGGCAGATACGCAGTATTTT. Translated, it gives CASSTSKADTQYF.

This rearrangement joins TRBV5-4 to TRBJ2-7; 10 bases align to TRBD2. Germline loops: CDR1 SGHNT, CDR2 YYREEE (reference sequence). The J segment lost 3 bases and the V segment lost 0 bases, leaving 3 bases of the junction unmatched. This CDR3 region has 15 residues. The DNA for the CDR3 is TGTGCCAGCAGCTTGGCCCAGCGGGGGGGCTACGAGCAGTACTTC. It translates to CASSLAQRGGYEQYF.

The rearrangement joins TRBV7-3 to TRBJ2-2, with 7 positions matching TRBD2. Per the germline V gene, CDR1 is SGHTA and CDR2 is FQGTGA. V gave up 6 bases and J gave up 6 bases; unmatched junction bases: 1. This CDR3 is built from 12 residues. The chain's CDR3 is CASRGGAGELFF. In nucleotides, the CDR3 is TGTGCCAGCAGGGGAGGGGCCGGGGAGCTGTTTTTT.

V is TRBV28 and J is TRBJ1-2; no clear D. The CDR3 runs to 13 residues. Deletions cut 6 bases from V and 2 bases from J, with 10 bases between. The germline CDR1 and CDR2 sequences are MDHEN and SYDVKM. The CDR3 DNA reads TGTGCCAGCAGACCGACTCGGAACTATGGCTACACCTTC. Protein: CASRPTRNYGYTF.

The V gene is TRBV6-5, the J gene TRBJ1-1; D is unresolved. The CDR3 is 13 amino acids. In germline, CDR1 is MNHEY, CDR2 SVGAGI. V gave up 6 bases and J gave up 8 bases, with 16 bases separating them. The CDR3 DNA reads TGTGCCAGCAGCCACCTAAAAGGCGGGGAAGCTTTCTTT. It translates to CASSHLKGGEAFF.

This clone has a single count. The chain joins TRBV5-4 to TRBJ1-3; D uncertain. This CDR3 has 15 residues. CDR1 and CDR2 from the germline V gene are SGHNT and YYREEE (reference sequence). V gave up 4 bases and J gave up 0 bases, with 11 bases separating them. CDR3 sequence (DNA): TGTGCCAGCAGCACCGACGCGAACTCTGGAAACACCATATATTTT. Protein: CASSTDANSGNTIYF.

The CDR3 DNA sequence: TGTGCCAGCAGTTACAGGGAGGCTAACTATGGCTACACCTTC. Protein: CASSYREANYGYTF. The rearrangement links TRBV28 to TRBJ1-2, with D possibly TRBD1 on 6 matching bases. The V and J ends lost 4 bases and 0 bases respectively, with 9 bases between them. The CDR3 spans 14 residues. Per germline, CDR1 MDHEN and CDR2 SYDVKM.

This chain joins TRBV7-2 and TRBJ2-3, with a tentative D call TRBD2 (7 bases). The ends were cut back, 6 bases at V and 6 bases at J, with 16 bases in the middle. CDR1 is SGHTA, CDR2 FQGNSA, per germline. This CDR3 has 14 residues. The CDR3 DNA follows: TGTGCCAGCAGTTGGGGGGGCCCCGGGGATACGCAGTATTTT. It is translated as CASSWGGPGDTQYF.

The chain employs TRBV28 and TRBJ2-2; D not certain. The germline V gene encodes CDR1 MDHEN and CDR2 SYDVKM. V was trimmed by 7 bases and J by 5 bases, leaving 14 bases between them. This CDR3 has 14 residues. In DNA, the CDR3 is TGTGCCAGCACCCCCATAGGTTGGACCGGGGAGCTGTTTTTT. Translating gives CASTPIGWTGELFF.

This chain joins TRBV2 and TRBJ1-3; the D is unclear. This CDR3 is built from 13 residues. V was cut by 1 base and J by 9 bases, with 10 bases left in between. CDR1 is SNHLY and CDR2 is FYNNEI in the germline V gene. The CDR3 sequence: CASSEGTQATIYF. The CDR3, as DNA: TGTGCCAGCAGTGAAGGGACCCAAGCCACCATATATTTT.

The chain uses TRBV5-1 and TRBJ2-2; 9 nucleotides match TRBD2. CDR1 SGHRS and CDR2 YFSETQ come from the germline V gene. After removal of 0 bases from V and 4 bases from J, the junction contained 1 base not matched to a gene. The CDR3 covers 15 residues. The CDR3 nucleotides are TGCGCCAGCAGCTTGGCGCGGGGGGGCACCGGGGAGCTGTTTTTT. Protein: CASSLARGGTGELFF.

CDR3 DNA sequence: TGTGCCAGCAGTTTACCGGACTATGGCTACACCTTC. It codes for CASSLPDYGYTF. The gene calls are TRBV6-6 and TRBJ1-2; D not resolved. V was shortened by 4 bases and J by 3 bases, with 6 bases between the two germline ends. CDR3 length equals 12 residues. Germline CDR1 MNHNY, CDR2 SVGAGI (reference sequence).

The gene calls are TRBV19 and TRBJ1-5, with 7 bases lining up with TRBD1. The junction had 7 bases not matched to a gene; V was cut back by 3 bases and J by 5 bases. The CDR3 is 15 amino acids. The V gene's germline CDR1 is LNHDA and CDR2 SQIVND (reference sequence). CDR3 nucleotides: TGTGCCAGTAGTATGATAGGCAGGGGGGATCAGCCCCAGCATTTT. It yields the protein CASSMIGRGDQPQHF.

The chain is built from TRBV2 and TRBJ1-1; TRBD1 might be the D (6 bases). With 3 bases removed from V and 4 bases from J, the gap between germline ends came to 9 bases. CDR1 is SNHLY, CDR2 FYNNEI, per germline. There are 13 residues in the CDR3. Here the CDR3 reads CASSEQGPTEAFF. The CDR3 coding sequence is TGTGCCAGCAGTGAGCAGGGGCCCACTGAAGCTTTCTTT.

The chain recombines TRBV19 with TRBJ2-1; D uncertain. V shed 5 bases and J shed 5 bases, with 10 bases lying between them. CDR3 length equals 13 residues. Germline-derived CDR1 and CDR2 are LNHDA and SQIVND (reference sequence). CDR3 DNA sequence: TGTGCCAGTAGTGTCCAACGCAACAATGAGCAGTTCTTC. Translation: CASSVQRNNEQFF.

This chain joins TRBV19 and TRBJ2-7; either TRBD1 or TRBD2 may supply D (6 bases each). V lost 4 bases and J 1 base, leaving 11 bases between the germline ends. The CDR3 extends over 14 amino acids. Germline V gene lookup returns CDR1 LNHDA and CDR2 SQIVND (reference sequence). The CDR3 sequence is CASSTGAMSYEQYF. The CDR3 DNA is TGTGCCAGTAGTACGGGGGCAATGTCCTACGAGCAGTACTTC. The full variable domain, with the rest looked up from reference TRBV19 and TRBJ2-7, is DGGITQSPKYLFRKEGQNVTLSCEQNLNHDAMYWYRQDPGQGLRLIYYSQIVNDFQKGDIAEGYSVSREKKESFPLTVTSAQKNPTAFYLCASSTGAMSYEQYFGPGTRLTVT.

This clone occurred once. The chain has TRBV28 and TRBJ2-6; D might be TRBD1 (6 bases). The CDR3 spans 15 residues. V shed 6 bases and J shed 0 bases, with 9 bases lying between them. The germline V gene encodes CDR1 MDHEN and CDR2 SYDVKM. The CDR3 reads CASSRDTSGANVLTF. CDR3 in DNA: TGTGCCAGCAGCCGGGACACCTCTGGGGCCAACGTCCTGACTTTC.

The chain has TRBV7-3 and TRBJ2-2; 8 bases align to TRBD2. Trimming cost V 5 bases and J 4 bases; bases outside gene matches: 6. Germline V CDR1 and CDR2: SGHTA, FQGTGA. The CDR3 runs to 15 residues. Here the CDR3 reads CASSPGGLGTGELFF. The CDR3 nucleotides read TGTGCCAGCAGCCCGGGGGGGCTGGGCACCGGGGAGCTGTTTTTT.

This chain uses TRBV7-3 with TRBJ1-1, with a possible D match to TRBD1 (5 bases). CDR1 and CDR2 from the germline V gene are SGHTA and FQGTGA. V lost 3 bases, J lost 5 bases, and 10 bases lay in between. There are 13 residues in the CDR3. CDR3 in amino acids: CASSFSGTTEAFF. CDR3 sequence (DNA): TGTGCCAGCAGCTTCTCTGGGACGACTGAAGCTTTCTTT.

The chain recombines TRBV7-2 with TRBJ2-1; TRBD2 might be the D (7 bases). Trimming removed 5 bases from V and 3 bases from J, with 17 bases in between. In germline, CDR1 is SGHTA, CDR2 FQGNSA. The CDR3 runs to 16 residues. CDR3 nucleotide sequence: TGTGCCAGCAGCCCTCGGCCGGGGGGCGTCTACAATGAGCAGTTCTTC. This sequence encodes CASSPRPGGVYNEQFF.

The rearrangement uses TRBV7-2 and TRBJ2-2; a weak D match, TRBD2 (6 bases). Germline CDR1 reads SGHTA; CDR2 reads FQGNSA. V was trimmed by 2 bases and J by 1 base, leaving 11 bases between them. This CDR3 region has 16 residues. CDR3 sequence: CASSLKAGLNTGELFF. In nucleotides, the CDR3 is TGTGCCAGCAGCTTAAAGGCGGGACTGAACACCGGGGAGCTGTTTTTT.

In this sample, this clone turned up once. The chain recombines TRBV19 with TRBJ1-1, with D maybe TRBD1 (5 bases). CDR1 is LNHDA and CDR2 is SQIVND in the germline V gene (reference sequence). V shed 1 base and J shed 5 bases, with 11 bases lying between them. The CDR3 contains 14 residues. In nucleotides, the CDR3 is TGTGCCAGTAGTATAGTGGGGGGATATACTGAAGCTTTCTTT. Translation gives CASSIVGGYTEAFF.

The chain combines TRBV14 with TRBJ2-1, with D perhaps given as TRBD1 or TRBD2 (5 bases each). In germline, CDR1 is SGHDN, CDR2 FVKESK. The CDR3 runs 14 residues. Between the trimmed V and J ends, which lost 7 bases and 4 bases, there was a span of 14 bases. CDR3 protein: CASIVGVPYNEQFF. The CDR3 nucleotides read TGTGCCAGCATCGTGGGGGTGCCATACAATGAGCAGTTCTTC.

The chain is built from TRBV29-1 and TRBJ2-5; 11 bases line up with TRBD2. Germline trimming cut 2 bases from V and 5 bases from J; bases unmatched to any gene: 1. This CDR3 is built from 13 residues. Germline values: CDR1 SQVTM, CDR2 ANQGSEA. CDR3 sequence: CSVELAGGETQYF. The CDR3 DNA reads TGCAGCGTTGAACTAGCGGGGGGCGAGACCCAGTACTTC.